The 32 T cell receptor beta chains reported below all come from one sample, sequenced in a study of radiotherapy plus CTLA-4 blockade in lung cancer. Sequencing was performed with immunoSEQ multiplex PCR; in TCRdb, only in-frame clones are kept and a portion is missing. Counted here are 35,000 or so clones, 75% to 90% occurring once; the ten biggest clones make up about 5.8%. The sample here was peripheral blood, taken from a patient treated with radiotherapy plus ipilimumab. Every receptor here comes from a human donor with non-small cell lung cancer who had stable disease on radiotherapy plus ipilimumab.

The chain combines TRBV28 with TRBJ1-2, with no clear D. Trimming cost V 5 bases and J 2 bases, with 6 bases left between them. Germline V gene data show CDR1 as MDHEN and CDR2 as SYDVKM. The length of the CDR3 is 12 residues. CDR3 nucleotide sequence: TGTGCCAGCAGTCCGGTAAACTATGGCTACACCTTC. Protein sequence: CASSPVNYGYTF.

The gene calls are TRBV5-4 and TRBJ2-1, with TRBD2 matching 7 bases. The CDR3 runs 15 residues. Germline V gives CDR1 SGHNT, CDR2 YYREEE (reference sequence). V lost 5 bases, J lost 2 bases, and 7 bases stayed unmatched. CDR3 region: CASRAGREAYNEQFF. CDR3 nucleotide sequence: TGTGCCAGCAGGGCGGGTCGGGAGGCCTACAATGAGCAGTTCTTC.

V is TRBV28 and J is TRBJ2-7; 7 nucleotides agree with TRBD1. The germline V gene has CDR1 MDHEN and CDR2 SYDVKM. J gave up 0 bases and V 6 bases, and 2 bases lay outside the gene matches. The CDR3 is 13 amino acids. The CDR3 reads CASRRDSSYEQYF. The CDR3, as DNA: TGTGCCAGCAGAAGGGACAGCTCCTACGAGCAGTACTTC.

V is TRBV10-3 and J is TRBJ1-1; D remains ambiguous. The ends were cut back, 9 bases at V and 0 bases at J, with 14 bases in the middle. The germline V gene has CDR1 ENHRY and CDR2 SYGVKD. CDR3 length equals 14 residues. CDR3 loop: CAISEGSLNTEAFF. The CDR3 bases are TGTGCCATATCGGAGGGCAGCTTGAACACTGAAGCTTTCTTT.

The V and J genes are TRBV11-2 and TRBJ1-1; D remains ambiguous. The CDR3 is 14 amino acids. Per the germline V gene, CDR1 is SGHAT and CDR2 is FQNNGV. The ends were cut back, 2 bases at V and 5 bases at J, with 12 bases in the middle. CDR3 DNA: TGTGCCAGCAGCTTAAGATGGGAGGGAACTGAAGCTTTCTTT. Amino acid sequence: CASSLRWEGTEAFF.

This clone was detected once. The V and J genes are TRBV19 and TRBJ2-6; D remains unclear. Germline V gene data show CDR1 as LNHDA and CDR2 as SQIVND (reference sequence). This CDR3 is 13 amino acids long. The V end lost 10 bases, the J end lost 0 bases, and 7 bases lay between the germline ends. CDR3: CATTSSGANVLTF. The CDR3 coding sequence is TGTGCCACCACCAGCTCTGGGGCCAACGTCCTGACTTTC. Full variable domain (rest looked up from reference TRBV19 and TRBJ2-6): DGGITQSPKYLFRKEGQNVTLSCEQNLNHDAMYWYRQDPGQGLRLIYYSQIVNDFQKGDIAEGYSVSREKKESFPLTVTSAQKNPTAFYLCATTSSGANVLTFGAGSRLTVL.

The CDR3 nucleotides are TGTGCCAGCAGCCGGGAGGGAGGGTCCTACGAGCAGTACTTC. It specifies CASSREGGSYEQYF. This rearrangement joins TRBV25-1 to TRBJ2-7; 8 nucleotides line up with TRBD2. J lost 1 base, V lost 6 bases, and 5 bases had no gene match. The germline V gene encodes CDR1 MGHDK and CDR2 SYGVNS. This CDR3 is built from 14 residues.

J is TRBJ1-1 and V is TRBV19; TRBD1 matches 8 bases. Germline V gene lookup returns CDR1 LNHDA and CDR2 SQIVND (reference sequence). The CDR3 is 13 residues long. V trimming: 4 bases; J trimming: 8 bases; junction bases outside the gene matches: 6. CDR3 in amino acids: CASSRGQGGEAFF. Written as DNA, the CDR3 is TGTGCCAGTAGTAGAGGACAGGGAGGAGAAGCTTTCTTT.

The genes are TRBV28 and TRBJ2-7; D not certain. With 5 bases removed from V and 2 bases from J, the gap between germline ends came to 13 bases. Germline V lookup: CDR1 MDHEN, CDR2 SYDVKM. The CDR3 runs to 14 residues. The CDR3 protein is CASSGWAATYEQYF. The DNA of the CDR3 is TGTGCCAGCAGTGGCTGGGCTGCCACCTACGAGCAGTACTTC.

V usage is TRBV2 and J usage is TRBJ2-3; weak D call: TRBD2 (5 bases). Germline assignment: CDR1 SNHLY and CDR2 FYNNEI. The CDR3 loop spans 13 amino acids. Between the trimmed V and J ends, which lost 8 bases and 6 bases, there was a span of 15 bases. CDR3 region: CASEGSAPDTQYF. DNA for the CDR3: TGTGCCAGCGAGGGTAGTGCCCCGGATACGCAGTATTTT.

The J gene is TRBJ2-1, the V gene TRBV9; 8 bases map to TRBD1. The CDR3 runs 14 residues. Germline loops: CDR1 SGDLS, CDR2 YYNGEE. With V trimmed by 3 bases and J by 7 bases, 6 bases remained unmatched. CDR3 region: CASSAWDRTNEQFF. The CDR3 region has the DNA TGTGCCAGCAGCGCATGGGACAGGACGAATGAGCAGTTCTTC.

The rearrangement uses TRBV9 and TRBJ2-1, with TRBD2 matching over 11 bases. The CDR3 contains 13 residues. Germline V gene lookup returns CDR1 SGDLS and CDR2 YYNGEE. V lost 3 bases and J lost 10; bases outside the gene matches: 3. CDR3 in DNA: TGTGCCAGCAGCGAAACTAGCGGGGGCGAGCAGTTCTTC. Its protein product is CASSETSGGEQFF. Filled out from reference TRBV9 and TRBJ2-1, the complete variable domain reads DSGVTQTPKHLITATGQRVTLRCSPRSGDLSVYWYQQSLDQGLQFLIQYYNGEERAKGNILERFSAQQFPDLHSELNLSSLELGDSALYFCASSETSGGEQFFGPGTRLTVL.

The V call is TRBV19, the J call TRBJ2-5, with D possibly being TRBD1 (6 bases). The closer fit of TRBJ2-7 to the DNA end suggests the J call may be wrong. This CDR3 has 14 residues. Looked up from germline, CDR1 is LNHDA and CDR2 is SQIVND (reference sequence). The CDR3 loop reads CASPPDRSSYEQYF. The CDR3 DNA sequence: TGTGCCTCCCCCCCCGACAGGAGCTCCTACGAGCAGTACTTC.

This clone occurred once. Here the CDR3 reads CASSATGGSEAFF. The DNA of the CDR3 is TGTGCCAGCAGCGCTACAGGGGGCAGTGAAGCTTTCTTT. V and J are TRBV14 and TRBJ1-1, with 9 bases aligning to TRBD1. The CDR3 runs 13 residues. J was trimmed by 7 bases and V by 5 bases; bases with no gene match: 5. Germline V CDR1 and CDR2: SGHDN, FVKESK.

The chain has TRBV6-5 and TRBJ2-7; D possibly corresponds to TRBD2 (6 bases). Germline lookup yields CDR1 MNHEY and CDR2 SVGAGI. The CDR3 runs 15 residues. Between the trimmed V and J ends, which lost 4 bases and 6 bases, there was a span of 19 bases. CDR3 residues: CASSLSASGTGEQYF. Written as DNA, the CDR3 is TGTGCCAGCAGTTTATCCGCCTCAGGGACTGGCGAGCAGTACTTC.

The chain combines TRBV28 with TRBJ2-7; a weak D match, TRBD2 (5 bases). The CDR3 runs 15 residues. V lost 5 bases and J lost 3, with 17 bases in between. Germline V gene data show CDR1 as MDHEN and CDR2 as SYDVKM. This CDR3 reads CASSLVAGIRYEQYF. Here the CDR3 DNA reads TGTGCCAGCAGTCTTGTCGCCGGGATCCGCTACGAGCAGTACTTC. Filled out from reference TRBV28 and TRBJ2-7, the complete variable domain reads DVKVTQSSRYLVKRTGEKVFLECVQDMDHENMFWYRQDPGLGLRLIYFSYDVKMKEKGDIPEGYSVSREKKERFSLILESASTNQTSMYLCASSLVAGIRYEQYFGPGTRLTVT.

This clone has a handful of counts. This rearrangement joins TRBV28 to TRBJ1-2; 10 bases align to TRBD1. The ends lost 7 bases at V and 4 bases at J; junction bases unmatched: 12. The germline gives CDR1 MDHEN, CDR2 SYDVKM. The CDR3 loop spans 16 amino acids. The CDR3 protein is CASTLAGTGESYGYTF. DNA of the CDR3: TGTGCCAGCACCCTCGCCGGGACAGGGGAGTCCTATGGCTACACCTTC.

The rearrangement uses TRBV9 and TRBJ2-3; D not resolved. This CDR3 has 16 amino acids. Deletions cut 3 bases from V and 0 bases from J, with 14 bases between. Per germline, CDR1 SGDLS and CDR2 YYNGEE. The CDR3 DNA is TGTGCCAGCAGCGGGCACATCAACCGTAGCACAGATACGCAGTATTTT. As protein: CASSGHINRSTDTQYF.

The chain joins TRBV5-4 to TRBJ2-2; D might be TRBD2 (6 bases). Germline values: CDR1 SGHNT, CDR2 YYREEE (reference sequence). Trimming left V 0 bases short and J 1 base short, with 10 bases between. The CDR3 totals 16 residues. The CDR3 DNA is TGTGCCAGCAGCTTGGCCCCGGGAGAGAACACCGGGGAGCTGTTTTTT. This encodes CASSLAPGENTGELFF. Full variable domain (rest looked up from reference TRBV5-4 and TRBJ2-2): ETGVTQSPTHLIKTRGQQVTLRCSSQSGHNTVSWYQQALGQGPQFIFQYYREEENGRGNFPPRFSGLQFPNYSSELNVNALELDDSALYLCASSLAPGENTGELFFGEGSRLTVL.

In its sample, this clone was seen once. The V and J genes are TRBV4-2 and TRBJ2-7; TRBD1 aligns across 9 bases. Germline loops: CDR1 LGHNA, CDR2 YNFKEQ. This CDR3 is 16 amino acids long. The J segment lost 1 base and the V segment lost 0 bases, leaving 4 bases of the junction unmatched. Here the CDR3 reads CASSQDRDRDSYEQYF. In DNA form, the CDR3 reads TGTGCCAGCAGCCAAGACCGGGACAGGGATTCCTACGAGCAGTACTTC.

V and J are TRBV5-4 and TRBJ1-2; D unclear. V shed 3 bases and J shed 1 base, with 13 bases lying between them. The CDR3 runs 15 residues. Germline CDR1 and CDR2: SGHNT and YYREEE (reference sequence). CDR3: CASSSDGFFNYGYTF. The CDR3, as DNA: TGTGCCAGCAGCTCCGACGGGTTCTTTAACTATGGCTACACCTTC. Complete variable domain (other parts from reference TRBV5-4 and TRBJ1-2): ETGVTQSPTHLIKTRGQQVTLRCSSQSGHNTVSWYQQALGQGPQFIFQYYREEENGRGNFPPRFSGLQFPNYSSELNVNALELDDSALYLCASSSDGFFNYGYTFGSGTRLTVV.

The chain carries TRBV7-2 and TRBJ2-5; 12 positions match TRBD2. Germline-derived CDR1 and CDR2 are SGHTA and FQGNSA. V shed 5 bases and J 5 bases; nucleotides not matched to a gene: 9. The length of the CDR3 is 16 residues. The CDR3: CASSTGLAGLHETQYF. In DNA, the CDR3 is TGTGCCAGCAGCACAGGACTAGCGGGACTGCATGAGACCCAGTACTTC.

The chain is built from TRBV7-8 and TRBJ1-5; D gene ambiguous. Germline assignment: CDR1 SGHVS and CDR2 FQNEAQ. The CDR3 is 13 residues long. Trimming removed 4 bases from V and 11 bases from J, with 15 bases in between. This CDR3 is CASSSDFASAQHF. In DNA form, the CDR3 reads TGTGCCAGCAGCTCCGATTTCGCTAGTGCCCAGCATTTT.

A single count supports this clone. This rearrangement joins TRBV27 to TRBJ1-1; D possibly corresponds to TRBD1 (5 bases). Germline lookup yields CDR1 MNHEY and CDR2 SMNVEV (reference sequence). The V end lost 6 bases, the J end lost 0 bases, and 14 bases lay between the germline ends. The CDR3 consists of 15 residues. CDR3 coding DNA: TGTGCCAGCAGCCTTTGGGGGGGGATGAACACTGAAGCTTTCTTT. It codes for CASSLWGGMNTEAFF.

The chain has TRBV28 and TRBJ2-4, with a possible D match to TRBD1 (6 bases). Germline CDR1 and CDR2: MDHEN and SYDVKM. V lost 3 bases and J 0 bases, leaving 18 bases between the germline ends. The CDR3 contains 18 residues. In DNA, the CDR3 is TGTGCCAGCAGTTTTCATGATGGGGGCTCAATAGCCAAAAACATTCAGTACTTC. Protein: CASSFHDGGSIAKNIQYF.

The CDR3 region is CASSPAGRVNEQFF. The CDR3 region has the DNA TGTGCCAGCAGCCCCGCCGGCAGGGTCAATGAGCAGTTCTTC. This rearrangement joins TRBV28 to TRBJ2-1; the D gene is possibly TRBD1 (5 bases). The V and J ends lost 6 bases and 6 bases respectively, with 15 bases between them. The germline V gene encodes CDR1 MDHEN and CDR2 SYDVKM. This CDR3 has 14 amino acids.

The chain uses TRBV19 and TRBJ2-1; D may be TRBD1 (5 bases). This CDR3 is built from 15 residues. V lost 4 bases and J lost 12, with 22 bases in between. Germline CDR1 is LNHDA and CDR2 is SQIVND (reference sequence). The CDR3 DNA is TGTGCCAGTAGTACGACAGATACAATGAGTATGGGGCAGTTCTTC. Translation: CASSTTDTMSMGQFF.

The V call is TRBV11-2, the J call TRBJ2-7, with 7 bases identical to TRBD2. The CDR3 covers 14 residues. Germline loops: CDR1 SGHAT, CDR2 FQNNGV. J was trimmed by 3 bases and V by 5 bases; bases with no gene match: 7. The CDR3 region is CASSTPTSSYEQYF. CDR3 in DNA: TGTGCCAGCAGCACCCCGACTAGCAGCTACGAGCAGTACTTC.

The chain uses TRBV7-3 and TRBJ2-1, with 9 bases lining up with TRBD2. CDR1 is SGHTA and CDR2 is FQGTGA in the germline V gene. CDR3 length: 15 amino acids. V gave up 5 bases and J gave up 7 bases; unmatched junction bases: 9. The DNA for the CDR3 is TGTGCCAGCAGCCCAATAGGGACTAGCACAAATGAGCAGTTCTTC. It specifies CASSPIGTSTNEQFF.

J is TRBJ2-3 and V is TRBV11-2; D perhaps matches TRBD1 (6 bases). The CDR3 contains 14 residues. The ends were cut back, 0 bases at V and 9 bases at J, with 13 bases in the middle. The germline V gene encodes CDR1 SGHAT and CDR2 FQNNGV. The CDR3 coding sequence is TGTGCCAGCAGCTTAGATGCAAGGACAGTAACGCAGTATTTT. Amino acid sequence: CASSLDARTVTQYF. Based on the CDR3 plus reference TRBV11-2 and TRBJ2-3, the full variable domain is EAGVAQSPRYKIIEKRQSVAFWCNPISGHATLYWYQQILGQGPKLLIQFQNNGVVDDSQLPKDRFSAERLKGVDSTLKIQPAKLEDSAVYLCASSLDARTVTQYFGPGTRLTVL.

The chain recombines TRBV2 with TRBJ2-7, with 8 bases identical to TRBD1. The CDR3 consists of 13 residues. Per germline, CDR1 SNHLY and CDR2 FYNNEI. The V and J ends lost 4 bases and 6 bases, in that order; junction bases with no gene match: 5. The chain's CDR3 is CASSVGQGTEQYV. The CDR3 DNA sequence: TGTGCCAGCAGTGTAGGACAGGGAACCGAGCAGTACGTC.

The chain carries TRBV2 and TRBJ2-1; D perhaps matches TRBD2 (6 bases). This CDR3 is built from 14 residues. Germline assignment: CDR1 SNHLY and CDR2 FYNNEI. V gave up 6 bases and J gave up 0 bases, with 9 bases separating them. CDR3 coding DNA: TGTGCCAGCAGGGAGGACTACTCCTACAATGAGCAGTTCTTC. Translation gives CASREDYSYNEQFF.